The rows below give T cell receptor beta chains drawn from one sample of a study of blood T cells in healthy people across ages. TCRdb reprocessed the 5' RACE reads via MiXCR and lists one record per CDR3 protein. This sample has 650,000 to 800,000 distinct CDR3 sequences, with under 45% found just once. What was sequenced was blood. These receptors originate from a man between 60 and 70 years old in good health. The CDR3 runs from the conserved cysteine through the conserved F or W. Fields, in order: V gene, J gene, CDR3 protein.

>TRBV20-1|NA
CSARLPAALYNEQYF
>TRBV12-3/TRBV12-4|TRBJ2-7
CASSLDPQNYEQYF
>TRBV12-3/TRBV12-4|TRBJ1-2
CASSKLNRIRNGYTF
>TRBV2|TRBJ2-1
CASSLHRAGEADEQFF
>TRBV20-1|TRBJ2-4
CSARGTSGISQYF
>TRBV5-1|TRBJ2-6
CASSTTGTGANVLTF
>TRBV24-1|TRBJ2-3
CATSDRGAWTNTQYF
>TRBV10-3|TRBJ1-1
CAISEPRLGSGNTEAFF
>TRBV14|TRBJ1-5
CASSQRLSQPQHF
>TRBV2|TRBJ2-2
CASIGLAGRGGELFF
>TRBV18|TRBJ2-7
CASSPNQRDVYEQYF
>TRBV2|TRBJ2-3
CAIHPTGGGSTDTQYF
>TRBV4-1|TRBJ2-3
CASSSLGANRGVSTDTQYF
>TRBV6-2/TRBV6-3|TRBJ2-1
CASSYPRGGSYNEQFF
>TRBV20-1|TRBJ1-2
CSAWDIGNYGHTF
>TRBV2|TRBJ1-5
CASSFVGASRQPQHF
>TRBV4-1|TRBJ2-7
CASSQVLRYEQYF
>TRBV7-8|TRBJ2-3
CASSSTKTSGGYTDTQYF
>TRBV10-1|TRBJ2-1
CASRERGGGNNEQFF
>TRBV12-3/TRBV12-4|TRBJ2-7
CVSSLTGESYNEQYF
>TRBV6-5|TRBJ1-1
CASSLQGGRAFF
>TRBV9|TRBJ2-3
CASSVAGTSGGVDTQYF
>TRBV20-1|TRBJ1-5
CSAPGRAGTDSNQPQHF
>TRBV6-6|TRBJ2-7
CASSYPDRVMYF
>TRBV7-2|TRBJ2-3
CASSPQGRNTDTQYF
>TRBV24-1|TRBJ2-1
CATSDISGDAPYNEQFF
>TRBV7-2|TRBJ2-1
CASSFGGLAPNEQFF
>TRBV7-2|NA
CASSLDLSGGAYEQYF
>TRBV12-3/TRBV12-4|TRBJ2-3
CASSFDGTSGGPFTQYF
>TRBV10-2|TRBJ2-7
CASSESGRGTYEQYF
>TRBV3-1|TRBJ1-1
CASSQKTNTEAFF
>TRBV7-3|TRBJ2-1
CASSPDRGRRGEQFF